Below, one T cell receptor (beta chain) is given with its context. The entry originates in a study of cytomegalovirus exposure and HLA in healthy donors. PCR employed 60 Vbeta and 13 Jbeta primers. Measured with immunoSEQ multiplex PCR; TCRdb has only the in-frame clones, and not every one. The repertoire holds some 200,000 clones, with roughly 80% as singletons. Germline loops: CDR1 SQVTM, CDR2 ANQGSEA. The CDR3 totals 14 residues. The V and J ends lost 2 bases and 6 bases, in that order; junction bases with no gene match: 7. This receptor was taken from a man in his forties or fifties in good health and CMV-seronegative. Sequences were obtained from PBMCs. The chain uses TRBV29-1 and TRBJ2-3, with 8 positions matching TRBD2. The CDR3 protein is CSVESKRGWDTQYF. The CDR3 nucleotides read TGCAGCGTTGAAAGCAAGCGGGGGTGGGATACGCAGTATTTT.